The next 24 T cell receptor beta chains were all read from a single sample in a study of shared T cell receptors in the human thymus. The data were produced by immunoSEQ multiplex PCR, yet TCRdb's version contains in-frame clones alone and is incomplete. The sample consists of 700,000 to 750,000 clones, 80% to 90% of them appearing once. These data also formed part of another study, on human thymus T cells.

Material for sequencing was thymocytes. These receptors all stem from a girl under three years old with a congenital heart defect.

This clone was counted only a few times. The gene calls are TRBV14 and TRBJ2-7, with D possibly matching TRBD1 (5 bases). The CDR3 loop spans 13 amino acids. The germline V gene has CDR1 SGHDN and CDR2 FVKESK. Trimming shortened V by 2 bases and J by 7 bases, and 12 bases separated the two germline ends. CDR3 nucleotide sequence: TGTGCCAGCAGCCAACAGGGCCACCCTGAGCAGTACTTC. Translating gives CASSQQGHPEQYF.

The rearrangement uses TRBV15 and TRBJ1-1; D gene unclear. The CDR3 totals 18 residues. From germline, CDR1 is LNHNV and CDR2 YYDKDF (reference sequence). V was cut by 1 base and J by 0 bases, with 18 bases left in between. DNA of the CDR3: TGTGCCACCAGCAGAGTTAAGGGCCCCACCGGGGTGAACACTGAAGCTTTCTTT. This encodes CATSRVKGPTGVNTEAFF.

The chain carries TRBV9 and TRBJ2-1; possible D gene TRBD2, 5 bases. This CDR3 has 13 amino acids. V lost 4 bases to trimming and J lost 7 bases, with 12 bases between them. Germline values: CDR1 SGDLS, CDR2 YYNGEE. CDR3 sequence: CASSTATGNEQFF. The CDR3 nucleotides are TGTGCCAGCAGCACGGCGACGGGGAATGAGCAGTTCTTC.

This sequence joins TRBV10-2 and TRBJ2-5, with D tentatively TRBD2 (5 bases). CDR1 is WSHSY and CDR2 is SAAADI in the germline V gene. With 8 bases removed from V and 5 bases from J, the gap between germline ends came to 18 bases. The length of the CDR3 is 14 residues. The CDR3: CASRGSIFRETQYF. The CDR3 bases are TGCGCCAGCCGAGGGTCTATCTTCAGGGAGACCCAGTACTTC.

The CDR3 DNA follows: TGCGCCAGCAGCCACATTAGCGGGACAGGGGAAGATACGCAGTATTTT. It is translated as CASSHISGTGEDTQYF. J is TRBJ2-3 and V is TRBV4-1, with 10 nucleotides matching TRBD1. J gave up 5 bases and V 3 bases, and 8 bases lay outside the gene matches. CDR3 length: 16 residues. Germline CDR1 is MGHRA and CDR2 is YSYEKL.

J is TRBJ2-1 and V is TRBV7-6; 7 nucleotides agree with TRBD2. The CDR3 covers 17 residues. The V gene's germline CDR1 is SGHVS and CDR2 FNYEAQ. Unmatched junction bases numbered 14, after V lost 1 base and J lost 8 bases. CDR3 DNA: TGTGCCAGCAGCTTAGTTGTCCAAGGCGGGGGTATCGATGAGCAGTTCTTC. Its protein is CASSLVVQGGGIDEQFF.

V gene TRBV28 combines with J gene TRBJ1-4, with a tentative D call TRBD1 (6 bases). Germline lookup yields CDR1 MDHEN and CDR2 SYDVKM. The CDR3 extends over 14 amino acids. The ends were cut back, 4 bases at V and 14 bases at J, with 20 bases in the middle. Here the CDR3 DNA reads TGTGCCAGCAGTTACGGGACAATCTCTGATTCTCTGTTTTTT. This sequence encodes CASSYGTISDSLFF.

V is TRBV4-1 and J is TRBJ1-3; 12 bases line up with TRBD1. V dropped 1 base and J dropped 1; count of bases not matched to a gene: 8. This CDR3 is 19 amino acids long. Per the germline V gene, CDR1 is MGHRA and CDR2 is YSYEKL. CDR3 in amino acids: CASSQAPGQGAKSGNTIYF. Written as DNA, the CDR3 is TGCGCCAGCAGCCAAGCGCCGGGACAGGGGGCGAAATCTGGAAACACCATATATTTT.

The chain combines TRBV19 with TRBJ1-4, with a weak D call TRBD1 (6 bases). The V gene lost 9 bases and the J gene lost 0 bases, with 14 bases spanning the gap. This CDR3 is built from 15 residues. CDR1 is LNHDA, CDR2 SQIVND, per germline (reference sequence). The CDR3 region has the DNA TGTGCCAGCCGGGGGGGGGCCGCAACTAATGAAAAACTGTTTTTT. It yields the protein CASRGGAATNEKLFF. The entire variable domain, with the rest obtained from reference TRBV19 and TRBJ1-4, is as follows: DGGITQSPKYLFRKEGQNVTLSCEQNLNHDAMYWYRQDPGQGLRLIYYSQIVNDFQKGDIAEGYSVSREKKESFPLTVTSAQKNPTAFYLCASRGGAATNEKLFFGSGTQLSVL.

The chain links TRBV5-8 to TRBJ2-1, with TRBD1 matching 7 bases. The J segment lost 5 bases and the V segment lost 5 bases, leaving 10 bases of the junction unmatched. This CDR3 is built from 15 residues. Germline V gene lookup returns CDR1 SGHTS and CDR2 YDEGEE. The CDR3 DNA follows: TGTGCCAGCAGAACATGGACAGGATCCAACAATGAGCAGTTCTTC. Amino acid sequence: CASRTWTGSNNEQFF. Complete variable domain (other parts from reference TRBV5-8 and TRBJ2-1): EAGVTQSPTHLIKTRGQQATLRCSPISGHTSVYWYQQALGLGLQFLLWYDEGEERNRGNFPPRFSGRQFPNYSSELNVNALELEDSALYLCASRTWTGSNNEQFFGPGTRLTVL.

This clone was detected a few times. J is TRBJ2-3 and V is TRBV4-1, with a tentative D call TRBD2 (6 bases). V lost 2 bases, J lost 3 bases, and 15 bases lay in between. The CDR3 totals 16 residues. Germline V CDR1 and CDR2: MGHRA, YSYEKL. The CDR3 DNA reads as TGCGCCAGCAGCCAACTACCCCGGGGGTGGACAGATACGCAGTATTTT. The encoded protein is CASSQLPRGWTDTQYF.

The V call is TRBV18, the J call TRBJ2-7, with TRBD1 identical over 7 bases. V was clipped by 3 bases and J by 2 bases; unmatched bases: 7. The CDR3 totals 15 residues. Germline V gene sequence: CDR1 KGHSH, CDR2 LQKENI. The CDR3 region is CASSPEGQGAYEQYF. The CDR3 DNA reads TGTGCCAGCTCACCTGAAGGCCAGGGGGCCTACGAGCAGTACTTC.

This chain uses TRBV4-1 with TRBJ1-2; the D is unclear. The germline gives CDR1 MGHRA, CDR2 YSYEKL. V was pared by 0 bases and J by 11 bases, with 10 bases between. This CDR3 is 12 amino acids long. CDR3 in DNA: TGCGCCAGCAGCCAAGATGGGCCCCCTTACACCTTC. It encodes CASSQDGPPYTF.

The gene calls are TRBV12-5 and TRBJ1-5; weak D call: TRBD1 (6 bases). The V and J ends lost 5 bases and 6 bases respectively, with 11 bases between them. Germline-derived CDR1 and CDR2 are LGHNT and FRNRAP. The CDR3 extends over 13 amino acids. CDR3 loop: CASGNTGFQPQHF. CDR3 in DNA: TGTGCTAGTGGTAATACAGGGTTTCAGCCCCAGCATTTT.

The DNA of the CDR3 is TGTGCCAGCGGCCCAAGGGGCGGAATCTATGGCTACACCTTC. Translating it yields CASGPRGGIYGYTF. The chain links TRBV6-5 to TRBJ1-2; D is perhaps TRBD1 (5 bases). CDR3 size: 14 residues. Between the trimmed V and J ends, which lost 8 bases and 4 bases, there was a span of 17 bases. In germline, CDR1 is MNHEY, CDR2 SVGAGI.

This sequence joins TRBV9 and TRBJ2-3; 13 bases line up with TRBD2. CDR1 and CDR2 from the germline V gene are SGDLS and YYNGEE. The CDR3 length is 19 residues. J was trimmed by 5 bases and V by 3 bases; bases with no gene match: 15. This chain's CDR3 is CASSAPLAGGIEVVDTQYF. The CDR3 bases are TGTGCCAGCAGCGCCCCACTAGCGGGGGGGATCGAGGTGGTAGATACGCAGTATTTT.

This clone was detected only a few times. The chain is built from TRBV28 and TRBJ2-3; D gene uncertain. Germline V gene data show CDR1 as MDHEN and CDR2 as SYDVKM. This CDR3 comprises 14 residues. Trimming shortened V by 6 bases and J by 1 base, and 11 bases separated the two germline ends. DNA for the CDR3: TGTGCCAGCAGCCCCAGGTTGCGCACAGATACGCAGTATTTT. Protein product: CASSPRLRTDTQYF.

This chain uses TRBV19 with TRBJ1-5; 8 bases are shared with TRBD1. Germline lookup yields CDR1 LNHDA and CDR2 SQIVND (reference sequence). With 3 bases clipped from V and 4 bases from J, the junction kept 14 bases outside the gene matches. There are 18 residues in the CDR3. In DNA, the CDR3 is TGTGCCAGTAGTATTTCATCGTCCGACAGGGGCACGAATCAGCCCCAGCATTTT. It translates to CASSISSSDRGTNQPQHF.

The V call is TRBV6-1, the J call TRBJ1-6, with 9 bases lining up with TRBD1. J lost 6 bases, V lost 4 bases, and 13 bases had no gene match. Germline-derived CDR1 and CDR2 are MNHNS and SASEGT. The CDR3 runs to 18 residues. The CDR3 is CASSAVPGRDRVNSPLHF. The DNA for the CDR3 is TGTGCCAGCAGTGCCGTCCCGGGTAGGGACAGGGTTAATTCACCCCTCCACTTT.

In the case of this clone: One end of the junction is discordant with germline, which a read error may explain. This chain joins TRBV28 and TRBJ1-2; tentative D call: TRBD1 (6 bases). Germline CDR1 reads MDHEN; CDR2 reads SYDVKM. The CDR3 sequence is 19 residues long. CDR3 coding DNA: TGTGCCAGCAGTTTAGGCTGGGGGCGCCGCTATGCGGAAAAATATGGCTACATCTTC. Its protein is CASSLGWGRRYAEKYGYIF.

V gene TRBV29-1 combines with J gene TRBJ2-2, with 8 bases matching TRBD1. CDR3 size: 15 residues. J gave up 0 bases and V 1 base, and 1 base lay outside the gene matches. CDR1 and CDR2 from the germline V gene are SQVTM and ANQGSEA. CDR3 region: CSVEGDRPNTGELFF. DNA for the CDR3: TGCAGCGTTGAAGGGGACAGGCCGAACACCGGGGAGCTGTTTTTT.

The genes are TRBV5-8 and TRBJ1-5, with D unclear. This CDR3 region has 15 residues. The germline gives CDR1 SGHTS, CDR2 YDEGEE. V lost 3 bases to trimming and J lost 2 bases, with 12 bases between them. The CDR3 DNA sequence: TGTGCCAGCAGCTACCGGAGGGTCGGCAATCAGCCCCAGCATTTT. It encodes CASSYRRVGNQPQHF.

CDR3 coding DNA: TGTGCCAGCAGCCCCTCGTGGAGGTCTGGGGCCAACGTCCTGACTTTC. It specifies CASSPSWRSGANVLTF. V is TRBV7-2 and J is TRBJ2-6, with D perhaps matching TRBD2 (5 bases). In germline, CDR1 is SGHTA, CDR2 FQGNSA. CDR3 size: 16 residues. Trimming took 5 bases from V and 1 from J, leaving 12 bases between them. The whole variable domain, remainder taken from reference TRBV7-2 and TRBJ2-6, is GAGVSQSPSNKVTEKGKDVELRCDPISGHTALYWYRQSLGQGLEFLIYFQGNSAPDKSGLPSDRFSAERTGGSVSTLTIQRTQQEDSAVYLCASSPSWRSGANVLTFGAGSRLTVL.

The chain joins TRBV28 to TRBJ2-7; 14 bases are shared with TRBD2. J was trimmed by 3 bases and V by 7 bases; bases with no gene match: 8. CDR1 is MDHEN and CDR2 is SYDVKM in the germline V gene. CDR3 length: 16 residues. The CDR3 loop reads CASTHSTSGGGYEQYF. In nucleotides, the CDR3 is TGTGCCAGCACTCACTCGACTAGCGGGGGGGGCTACGAGCAGTACTTC.